This paragraph covers one TCR beta chain sequence. Its antigen is unknown. The CDR3 runs 14 residues. V lost 7 bases to trimming and J lost 9 bases, with 20 bases between them. CDR1 ENHRY and CDR2 SYGVKD come from the germline V gene. These data belong to a study of Tregs in tolerant kidney transplant recipients. Whole-study findings and limits: Tregs expanded with activated donor B cells seemed most donor-specific. Changing PCR primers prevented nucleotide comparison between some patients' samples. The small number of patients limits these findings pending further validation.

Regulatory T cells were sorted from thawed PBMCs rested overnight at 37°C with around 180 IU/ml IL-2. Some clones are missing from TCRdb's copy, which holds only in-frame ones; the method was immunoSEQ multiplex PCR. The top ten hold 0.34% of the sample, which has some 62,000 clones, 95% to 98% seen once. This chain joins TRBV10-3 and TRBJ2-3; a possible D gene is TRBD2 (7 bases). This TCR was recovered from a human donor who received a combined kidney and bone marrow transplant. Sample: Tregs from blood, taken before the transplant. CDR3 bases: TGTGCCATCACCGACGGCGGGGGCCTTGGCACGCAGTATTTT. Translation: CAITDGGGLGTQYF.